The 2 T cell receptor beta chains listed next were all sequenced from one sample in a study of OX40 agonist ivuxolimab in advanced cancers. Only in-frame clones appear in the TCRdb table, and some are missing; sequencing was by immunoSEQ multiplex PCR. The profile shows 60,000 to 85,000 clones, roughly 80% of them singletons. The sequences come from CD4+ or CD8+ T cells sorted from blood, collected in a trial of the OX40 agonist ivuxolimab. These receptors were collected from an adult with an advanced solid tumor such as melanoma, head and neck, liver or kidney cancer.

The V gene is TRBV5-1, the J gene TRBJ1-1; 7 positions match TRBD1. Trimming cost V 5 bases and J 2 bases; bases outside gene matches: 6. The CDR3 totals 14 residues. In germline, CDR1 is SGHRS, CDR2 YFSETQ. The CDR3: CASRLQGENTEAFF. DNA of the CDR3: TGCGCCAGCAGGCTGCAGGGGGAAAACACTGAAGCTTTCTTT.

This clone was recorded at least ten times. The chain uses TRBV2 and TRBJ1-2; 10 nucleotides align to TRBD1. CDR1 and CDR2 from the germline V gene are SNHLY and FYNNEI. Trimming cost V 6 bases and J 7 bases; bases outside gene matches: 2. CDR3 length equals 12 residues. The CDR3 sequence is CASRGQGSGYTF. In DNA form, the CDR3 reads TGTGCCAGCAGGGGACAGGGGAGTGGCTACACCTTC. Full variable domain (remainder filled in from reference TRBV2 and TRBJ1-2): EPEVTQTPSHQVTQMGQEVILRCVPISNHLYFYWYRQILGQKVEFLVSFYNNEISEKSEIFDDQFSVERPDGSNFTLKIRSTKLEDSAMYFCASRGQGSGYTFGSGTRLTVV.